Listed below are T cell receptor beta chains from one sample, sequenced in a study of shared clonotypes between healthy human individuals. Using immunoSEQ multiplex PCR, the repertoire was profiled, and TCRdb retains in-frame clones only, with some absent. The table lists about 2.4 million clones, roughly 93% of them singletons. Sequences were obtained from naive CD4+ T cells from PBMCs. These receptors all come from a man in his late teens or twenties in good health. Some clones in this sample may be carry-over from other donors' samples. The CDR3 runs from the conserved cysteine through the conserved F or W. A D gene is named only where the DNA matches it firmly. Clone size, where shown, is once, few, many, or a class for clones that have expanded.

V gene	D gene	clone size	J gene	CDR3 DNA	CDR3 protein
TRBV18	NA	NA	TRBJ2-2	TGTGCCAGCTCACCCGACCTAGGAGGGGAGCTGTTTTTT	CASSPDLGGELFF
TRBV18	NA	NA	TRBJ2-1	TGTGCCAGCTCACAAGACAGCATCAGCTCCTACAATGAGCAGTTCTTC	CASSQDSISSYNEQFF
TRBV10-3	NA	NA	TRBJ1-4	TGTGCCATCTCGCTCACACCGAATGAAAAACTGTTTTTT	CAISLTPNEKLFF
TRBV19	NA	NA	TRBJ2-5	TGTGCCAGTAGTATAGAGGGCAGGAGAGCGGACCAAGAGACCCAGTACTTC	CASSIEGRRADQETQYF
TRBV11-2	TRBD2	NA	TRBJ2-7	TGTGCCAGCAGCTTGATGGCGGGAGGGTCCTACGAGCAGTACTTC	CASSLMAGGSYEQYF
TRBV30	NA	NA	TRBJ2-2	TGTGCCTGGAGGGCCCATGGGGGGCCTACCGGGGAGCTGTTTTTT	CAWRAHGGPTGELFF
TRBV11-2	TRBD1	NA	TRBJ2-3	TGTGCCAGCACCAGAGACAGGGGGGATACGCAGTATTTT	CASTRDRGDTQYF
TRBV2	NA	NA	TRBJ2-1	TGTGCCAGCACTCAGAGGGGCTACAATGAGCAGTTCTTC	CASTQRGYNEQFF
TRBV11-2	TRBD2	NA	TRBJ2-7	TGTGCCAGCAGCTTAATAGCGGGAGGGCCAAGGGCTGGTTACGAGCAGTACTTC	CASSLIAGGPRAGYEQYF
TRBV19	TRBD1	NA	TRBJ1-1	TGTGCCAGTAGCCCACAGGGGGCCACTGAAGCTTTCTTT	CASSPQGATEAFF
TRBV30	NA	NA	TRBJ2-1	TGTGCCGGATACAGGGTCTTTCCCTACAATGAGCAGTTCTTC	CAGYRVFPYNEQFF
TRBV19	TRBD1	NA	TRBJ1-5	TGTGCCAGTAGTATGTTTGGACAGGGGGCTGGGCAGCCCCAGCATTTT	CASSMFGQGAGQPQHF
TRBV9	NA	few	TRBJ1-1	TGTGCCAGCAGCGTAGGGGAGGGGCCCGAAGCTTTCTTT	CASSVGEGPEAFF
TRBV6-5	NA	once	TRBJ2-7	TGTGCCAGCAGATCCGCGGCGGAGGGCCCCTACGAGCAGTACTTC	CASRSAAEGPYEQYF
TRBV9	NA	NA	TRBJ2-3	TGTGCCAGCAGCGCGCAGGGGCTAGCGAGGGGCACAGATACGCAGTATTTT	CASSAQGLARGTDTQYF
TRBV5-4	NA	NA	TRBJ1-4	TGTGCCAGCAGCTTGGCCGGCAGGGGTAATGAAAAACTGTTTTTT	CASSLAGRGNEKLFF
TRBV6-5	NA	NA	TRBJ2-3	TGTGCCAGCAGTTACTCGCCGGGCAGCACAGATACGCAGTATTTT	CASSYSPGSTDTQYF